This section outlines one T cell receptor (beta chain) sequence together with its context. Its matching antigen is unknown. This specimen comes from a study of cytomegalovirus exposure and HLA in healthy donors. Healthy bone marrow donors made up the cohort. General observations from the study: Another analysis was done later, and it associated 16,951 TCR beta sequences with HLA alleles at 0.05 false discovery rate. Most observed TCR sequences were rare, whereas some public TCRs were detected in many donors. Later work found that TCR association rates differed between HLA loci; DRB1 had the most and HLA-C the fewest.

The germline V gene has CDR1 SGHNT and CDR2 YENEEA. Trimming took 5 bases from V and 0 from J, leaving 8 bases between them. The CDR3 consists of 15 residues. 60 Vbeta and 13 Jbeta primers were used in PCR. This table comes from immunoSEQ multiplex PCR, and its TCRdb copy is limited to in-frame clones, with some not included. Among around 150,000 clones listed, roughly 70% were seen once. This clonotype originated in a human donor in good health. The specimen was PBMCs. The chain recombines TRBV11-3 with TRBJ2-6; no clear D gene. CDR3 nucleotides: TGTGCCAGCAGCGAGGTTGGCTCTGGGGCCAACGTCCTGACTTTC. It specifies CASSEVGSGANVLTF.